This T cell receptor beta chain was captured in a study of technical replicates of blood from a few donors. The assay was immunoSEQ multiplex PCR, and TCRdb's table has in-frame clones only and misses some. This table holds 55,000 to 75,000 clones, 85% to 95% found once. J was trimmed by 2 bases and V by 0 bases; bases with no gene match: 0. In germline, CDR1 is LNHDA, CDR2 SQIVND (reference sequence). The length of the CDR3 is 15 residues. Sequenced input: PBMCs. This chain uses TRBV19 with TRBJ2-1; 8 bases match TRBD1. The sequence derives from a human donor in good health. Some clones in this sample may be carry-over from other donors' samples. CDR3 DNA sequence: TGTGCCAGTAGTATAGAGGGACAGGCCTACAATGAGCAGTTCTTC. This sequence encodes CASSIEGQAYNEQFF.